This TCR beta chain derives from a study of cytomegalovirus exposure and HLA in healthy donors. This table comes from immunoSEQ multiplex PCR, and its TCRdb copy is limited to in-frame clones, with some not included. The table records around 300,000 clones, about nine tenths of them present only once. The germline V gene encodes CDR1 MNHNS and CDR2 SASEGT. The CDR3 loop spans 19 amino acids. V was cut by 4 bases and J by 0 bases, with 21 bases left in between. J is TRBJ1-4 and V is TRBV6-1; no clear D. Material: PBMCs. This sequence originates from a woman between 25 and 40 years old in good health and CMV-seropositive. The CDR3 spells CASSGYTGRLAATNEKLFF. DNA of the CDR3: TGTGCCAGCAGTGGGTACACCGGGCGGTTGGCAGCAACTAATGAAAAACTGTTTTTT.